The next 32 T cell receptor beta chains were all read from a single sample in a study of T-cell memory formation after mild COVID-19. TCRdb analysed the 5' RACE reads with MiXCR anew, one entry per CDR3 protein. The data contain just under 150,000 distinct CDR3 sequences, roughly 19% of them singletons. The source material was PBMCs or a T cell subset sorted from them (not recorded which). The receptors come from an adult woman who had mild COVID-19 (a few samples of this study predate the infection). Cell type and time point are not known.

The chain has TRBV12-5 and TRBJ2-2; 9 nucleotides agree with TRBD2. This CDR3 is 16 amino acids long. Per the germline V gene, CDR1 is LGHNT and CDR2 is FRNRAP. Trimming took 6 bases from V and 4 from J; bases not matched to a gene: 9. The CDR3 bases are TGTGCTAGTGGAGTCGTGGGACTAGCCGTCACCGGGGAGCTGTTTTTT. The encoded protein is CASGVVGLAVTGELFF.

V is TRBV20-1 and J is TRBJ2-1, with a tentative D call TRBD2 (6 bases). Germline V gives CDR1 DFQATT, CDR2 SNEGSKA (reference sequence). CDR3 length: 14 amino acids. V dropped 6 bases and J dropped 6 bases, with 18 bases sitting between them. This CDR3 reads CSAPSGRSPNEQFF. As DNA, the CDR3 is TGCAGTGCCCCAAGCGGGCGCTCTCCCAATGAGCAGTTCTTC.

This clonotype was seen a single time. The J gene is TRBJ2-1, the V gene TRBV24-1, with D tentatively TRBD1 (5 bases). V was pared by 12 bases and J by 5 bases, with 22 bases between. The CDR3 runs to 15 residues. The germline V gene encodes CDR1 KGHDR and CDR2 SFDVKD. The CDR3 nucleotides read TGTGCCGTCGCCGCCACAGGACCATCCAACAATGAGCAGTTCTTC. This translates into CAVAATGPSNNEQFF.

This clonotype was counted between two and nine times. The CDR3 DNA is TGTGCCAGCAGTTACTCGATCGGAGGGACAGGGTCCCACGATACGCAGTATTTT. It yields the protein CASSYSIGGTGSHDTQYF. The chain is built from TRBV6-2 or TRBV6-3 and TRBJ2-3; TRBD1 matches 9 bases. The CDR3 spans 18 residues. Germline trimming cut 0 bases from V and 6 bases from J; bases unmatched to any gene: 13. Germline V gene data show CDR1 as MNHEY and CDR2 as SVGEGT.

This rearrangement joins TRBV12-3 or TRBV12-4 to TRBJ1-1, with D maybe TRBD1 (5 bases). The V gene lost 6 bases and the J gene lost 5 bases, with 22 bases spanning the gap. The CDR3 totals 16 residues. The CDR3 DNA reads as TGTGCCAGCAGCCACGGACGTGGCGAGGGGAAGACTGAAGCTTTCTTT. Its protein product is CASSHGRGEGKTEAFF.

The chain has TRBV7-9 and TRBJ2-3; D not resolved. V shed 6 bases and J shed 4 bases, with 11 bases lying between them. CDR1 is SEHNR, CDR2 FQNEAQ, per germline (reference sequence). The length of the CDR3 is 13 residues. The DNA of the CDR3 is TGTGCCAGCAGTTTTCCGGGCGCAGATACGCAGTATTTT. It specifies CASSFPGADTQYF.

The chain links TRBV12-3 or TRBV12-4 to TRBJ1-2; TRBD1 might be the D (6 bases). Deletions cut 4 bases from V and 7 bases from J, with 16 bases between. This CDR3 comprises 14 residues. The CDR3 reads CASSSARGDGGYTF. For the CDR3, the DNA is TGTGCCAGCAGTTCCGCCAGGGGTGACGGTGGCTACACCTTC.

The genes are TRBV9 and TRBJ2-3, with D hard to call. The CDR3 sequence is 14 residues long. The germline V and J ends were trimmed by 2 bases and 6 bases, with 13 bases remaining between them. The germline gives CDR1 SGDLS, CDR2 YYNGEE. This CDR3 is CASSVWHSEDTQYF. CDR3 nucleotide sequence: TGTGCCAGCAGCGTTTGGCACAGCGAGGATACGCAGTATTTT.

V usage is TRBV20-1 and J usage is TRBJ2-3; 8 nucleotides agree with TRBD1. The CDR3 spans 13 residues. The germline V gene encodes CDR1 DFQATT and CDR2 SNEGSKA (reference sequence). The J segment lost 9 bases and the V segment lost 1 base, leaving 6 bases of the junction unmatched. This chain's CDR3 is CSARGQGLGTQYF. CDR3 coding DNA: TGCAGTGCTAGAGGACAGGGGCTGGGGACGCAGTATTTT.

This clonotype was recorded only once. J is TRBJ2-7 and V is TRBV9, with D tentatively TRBD2 (5 bases). Germline-derived CDR1 and CDR2 are SGDLS and YYNGEE. The ends were cut back, 3 bases at V and 0 bases at J, with 16 bases in the middle. CDR3 length equals 16 residues. CDR3 residues: CASSASGLMSSYEQYF. CDR3 nucleotide sequence: TGTGCCAGCAGCGCCTCAGGACTCATGAGCTCCTACGAGCAGTACTTC. Full variable domain (outside the CDR3, taken from reference TRBV9 and TRBJ2-7): DSGVTQTPKHLITATGQRVTLRCSPRSGDLSVYWYQQSLDQGLQFLIQYYNGEERAKGNILERFSAQQFPDLHSELNLSSLELGDSALYFCASSASGLMSSYEQYFGPGTRLTVT.

Many counts were recorded for this clonotype. The gene calls are TRBV30 and TRBJ2-1; 10 bases agree with TRBD2. The ends lost 0 bases at V and 6 bases at J; junction bases unmatched: 5. The CDR3 runs to 15 residues. Germline CDR1 is GTSNPN and CDR2 is SVGIG (reference sequence). CDR3 amino acids: CAWSVELAGPNEQFF. The CDR3 region has the DNA TGTGCCTGGAGTGTCGAACTAGCGGGGCCCAATGAGCAGTTCTTC.

This clonotype was counted a few times. This chain connects TRBV7-8 to TRBJ2-5; 7 bases fit TRBD1. Germline CDR1 reads SGHVS; CDR2 reads FQNEAQ. The CDR3 is 15 amino acids. Trimming cost V 3 bases and J 4 bases; bases outside gene matches: 8. CDR3 sequence: CASSFTGVTRETQYF. As DNA, the CDR3 is TGTGCCAGCAGCTTTACAGGGGTTACCAGAGAGACCCAGTACTTC.

This clonotype was counted between two and nine times. The J gene is TRBJ1-5, the V gene TRBV27; unclear D gene. The germline gives CDR1 MNHEY, CDR2 SMNVEV (reference sequence). The germline V and J ends were trimmed by 6 bases and 2 bases, with 8 bases remaining between them. The length of the CDR3 is 13 residues. The CDR3 protein is CASRSEGNQPQHF. DNA of the CDR3: TGTGCCAGCAGGTCGGAGGGCAATCAGCCCCAGCATTTT.

Details on this clonotype: A junction end diverges from the germline sequence, so it may reflect a read error. The chain has TRBV2 and TRBJ1-1, with unresolved D. This CDR3 is 13 amino acids long. In germline, CDR1 is SNHLY, CDR2 FYNNEI. Here the CDR3 DNA reads TGTGCCAGCAGCGAACCAACAGTCAGGCGTACGGACTTT. This sequence encodes CASSEPTVRRTDF.

Details on this clonotype: This is likely a read error, given that the CDR3 carries no conserved phenylalanine or tryptophan at its end. The chain combines TRBV10-3 with TRBJ1-5; D gene ambiguous. Trimming left V 2 bases short and J 7 bases short, with 9 bases between. In germline, CDR1 is ENHRY, CDR2 SYGVKD. This CDR3 spans 13 amino acids. The CDR3 DNA is TGTGCCATCAGTGAGGGCGCAGTCCAGCCCCAGCATTGT. Translated: CAISEGAVQPQHC.

This clonotype showed up just a few times. V and J are TRBV7-3 and TRBJ2-7; TRBD1 agrees at 7 bases. Germline V gene sequence: CDR1 SGHTA, CDR2 FQGTGA. The CDR3 has 15 amino acids. V trimming: 1 base; J trimming: 0 bases; junction bases outside the gene matches: 3. DNA for the CDR3: TGTGCCAGCAGCTTAATAGCAGGGGGCTCCTACGAGCAGTACTTC. This codes for CASSLIAGGSYEQYF.

This chain uses TRBV6-5 with TRBJ2-2, with TRBD2 identical over 14 bases. The germline V gene encodes CDR1 MNHEY and CDR2 SVGAGI. CDR3 size: 17 residues. With V trimmed by 5 bases and J by 4 bases, 6 bases remained unmatched. The CDR3 DNA is TGTGCCAGCAGTCGGACTAGCGGGAGGTCCGGCACCGGGGAGCTGTTTTTT. Protein product: CASSRTSGRSGTGELFF.

This clonotype was counted a few times. V gene TRBV29-1 combines with J gene TRBJ2-1; 11 bases are a match to TRBD1. Germline trimming cut 3 bases from V and 6 bases from J; bases unmatched to any gene: 4. Germline V lookup: CDR1 SQVTM, CDR2 ANQGSEA. The CDR3 contains 14 residues. Here the CDR3 DNA reads TGCAGCGTTGATCCGGGACAGGGGGTCAATGAGCAGTTCTTC. Translated: CSVDPGQGVNEQFF.

This clonotype was observed at least ten times. The chain couples TRBV12-3 or TRBV12-4 to TRBJ2-3; D may be TRBD2 (6 bases). The CDR3 has 14 amino acids. The V end was cut by 3 bases, the J end by 4 bases, with 11 bases between. The CDR3 nucleotides are TGTGCCAGCAGTTTGGGCCCGGGGGCAGATACGCAGTATTTT. This translates into CASSLGPGADTQYF.

The sample holds a few counts of this clonotype. V is TRBV7-2 and J is TRBJ2-3; no clear D gene. Trimming pared 2 bases from V and 4 bases from J, leaving 13 bases between. Per the germline V gene, CDR1 is SGHTA and CDR2 is FQGNSA. CDR3 size: 15 residues. The CDR3 loop is CASSLQQSKADTQYF. CDR3 nucleotides: TGTGCCAGCAGCTTACAACAGTCTAAGGCAGATACGCAGTATTTT.

The chain uses TRBV30 and TRBJ1-1; D is possibly TRBD1 (5 bases). The CDR3 has 13 residues. CDR1 GTSNPN and CDR2 SVGIG come from the germline V gene (reference sequence). V was trimmed by 3 bases and J by 5 bases, leaving 13 bases between them. DNA for the CDR3: TGTGCCTGGAGAGGTCAGGGACGGACTGAAGCTTTCTTT. This codes for CAWRGQGRTEAFF.

This clonotype was seen more than once but under ten times. V is TRBV7-3 and J is TRBJ1-1; 8 bases agree with TRBD1. The CDR3 length is 14 residues. Germline lookup yields CDR1 SGHTA and CDR2 FQGTGA. V was clipped by 2 bases and J by 5 bases; unmatched bases: 4. CDR3 residues: CASSLSGGRTEAFF. As DNA, the CDR3 is TGTGCCAGCAGCTTATCAGGGGGCCGGACTGAAGCTTTCTTT. The variable domain in full, with the rest retrieved from reference TRBV7-3 and TRBJ1-1, is GAGVSQTPSNKVTEKGKYVELRCDPISGHTALYWYRQSLGQGPEFLIYFQGTGAADDSGLPNDRFFAVRPEGSVSTLKIQRTERGDSAVYLCASSLSGGRTEAFFGQGTRLTVV.

This clonotype showed up just a few times. The chain joins TRBV6-5 to TRBJ2-3; weak D call: TRBD1 (7 bases). This CDR3 region has 17 residues. The germline V gene encodes CDR1 MNHEY and CDR2 SVGAGI. V was clipped by 8 bases and J by 0 bases, with 21 bases between them. CDR3 nucleotides: TGTGCCAGCGGGGACCCAGGGGGGCCAACCAGCACAGATACGCAGTATTTT. The encoded protein is CASGDPGGPTSTDTQYF.

This clonotype was recorded a few times. In nucleotides, the CDR3 is TGTGCCAGCAACCCTAGCGGGAGATCCTACGAGCAGTACTTC. Protein product: CASNPSGRSYEQYF. The chain recombines TRBV12-3 or TRBV12-4 with TRBJ2-7, with TRBD2 matching 10 bases. This CDR3 is 14 amino acids long. V dropped 7 bases and J dropped 1; count of bases not matched to a gene: 4.

A few counts support this clonotype. The chain combines TRBV7-8 with TRBJ2-2; D may be TRBD1 or TRBD2 (5 bases each). The V and J ends lost 5 bases and 1 base respectively, with 17 bases between them. There are 17 residues in the CDR3. Looked up from germline, CDR1 is SGHVS and CDR2 is FQNEAQ. CDR3 DNA sequence: TGTGCCAGCAGCCCACAGGCCGGGATCGGGAACACCGGGGAGCTGTTTTTT. It codes for CASSPQAGIGNTGELFF.

This clonotype came up a few times. This chain connects TRBV7-9 to TRBJ2-7; TRBD1 agrees at 7 bases. The V gene's germline CDR1 is SEHNR and CDR2 FQNEAQ (reference sequence). The CDR3 contains 15 residues. V was clipped by 4 bases and J by 5 bases; unmatched bases: 11. CDR3 loop: CASSSRQGLVHEQYF. DNA of the CDR3: TGTGCCAGCAGCTCGCGACAGGGTTTGGTCCACGAGCAGTACTTC.

The chain carries TRBV5-1 and TRBJ2-1; the match to TRBD2 covers 11 bases. J gave up 6 bases and V 6 bases, and 20 bases lay outside the gene matches. This CDR3 spans 19 amino acids. The germline V gene encodes CDR1 SGHRS and CDR2 YFSETQ. The CDR3 DNA reads TGCGCCAGCACCGCCCCCAACTCCGGGACTAGCGGCCTCAGCAATGAGCAGTTCTTC. Amino acid sequence: CASTAPNSGTSGLSNEQFF.

This clonotype occurred many times. This rearrangement joins TRBV12-3 or TRBV12-4 to TRBJ2-3, with D unclear. The CDR3 has 11 residues. V lost 6 bases and J 2 bases, leaving 3 bases between the germline ends. The CDR3 region has the DNA TGTGCCAGCAGGGTCACAGATACGCAGTATTTT. It specifies CASRVTDTQYF.

This clonotype was detected many times. In DNA form, the CDR3 reads TGTGCCAGCAGTAACGCCGGGACAGGGATGTACGAGCAGTACTTC. This sequence encodes CASSNAGTGMYEQYF. This sequence joins TRBV25-1 and TRBJ2-7; 9 positions match TRBD1. The CDR3 consists of 15 residues. Germline values: CDR1 MGHDK, CDR2 SYGVNS. The ends lost 5 bases at V and 4 bases at J; junction bases unmatched: 9.

This sequence joins TRBV6-2 or TRBV6-3 and TRBJ2-7, with D possibly matching TRBD1 (5 bases). Trimming stripped 8 bases from V and 12 bases from J, with 17 bases between. The germline V gene has CDR1 MNHEY and CDR2 SVGEGT. The CDR3 has 11 residues. The CDR3 loop is CASSWPGAPYF. The CDR3 nucleotides are TGTGCCAGCTCCTGGCCTGGGGCTCCGTACTTC.

This clonotype was seen a handful of times. The CDR3 reads CASSYGGNTIYF. CDR3 nucleotide sequence: TGTGCCAGCAGTTACGGAGGAAACACCATATATTTT. The chain recombines TRBV6-5 with TRBJ1-3; D remains unclear. Trimming took 2 bases from V and 4 from J, leaving 3 bases between them. From germline, CDR1 is MNHEY and CDR2 SVGAGI. The length of the CDR3 is 12 residues.

This clonotype has a handful of counts. The chain joins TRBV7-2 to TRBJ2-1; TRBD2 matches 9 bases. The V gene's germline CDR1 is SGHTA and CDR2 FQGNSA. The CDR3 has 15 residues. The J segment lost 8 bases and the V segment lost 6 bases, leaving 11 bases of the junction unmatched. In DNA, the CDR3 is TGTGCCAGCAGGGGTCCGGGACTAGCTTTAGATGAGCAGTTCTTC. Translated, it gives CASRGPGLALDEQFF.